The 12 T cell receptor beta chains reported below all come from one sample, sequenced in a study of T cells after yellow fever vaccination. TCRdb itself ran the 5' RACE reads through MiXCR, one entry per CDR3 protein. The repertoire holds hundreds of thousands of distinct CDR3 sequences, with 9% to 15% as singletons. The input for sequencing was PBMCs, taken on the day of the yellow fever booster vaccination. The receptors derive from a young man who received the YFV17D yellow fever vaccine.

The CDR3 region has the DNA TGTGCCAGCAGCTCGAAATTGACTAGCGGGAAAAATACGCAGTATTTT. This encodes CASSSKLTSGKNTQYF. The chain carries TRBV7-2 and TRBJ2-3, with 11 bases matching TRBD2. Germline CDR1 reads SGHTA; CDR2 reads FQGNSA. The V segment lost 4 bases and the J segment 7 bases; nucleotides outside the gene matches: 10. This CDR3 spans 16 amino acids. Full variable domain (missing parts from reference TRBV7-2 and TRBJ2-3): GAGVSQSPSNKVTEKGKDVELRCDPISGHTALYWYRQSLGQGLEFLIYFQGNSAPDKSGLPSDRFSAERTGGSVSTLTIQRTQQEDSAVYLCASSSKLTSGKNTQYFGPGTRLTVL.

This sequence joins TRBV29-1 and TRBJ2-3; D remains unclear. Trimming shortened V by 4 bases and J by 0 bases, and 11 bases separated the two germline ends. The germline V gene has CDR1 SQVTM and CDR2 ANQGSEA. This CDR3 spans 14 amino acids. CDR3 residues: CSVVQQPSTDTQYF. CDR3 bases: TGCAGCGTTGTCCAGCAACCTAGCACAGATACGCAGTATTTT.

This clonotype was counted between two and nine times. The chain couples TRBV6-5 to TRBJ2-1; either TRBD1 or TRBD2 may supply D (5 bases each). The V end lost 4 bases, the J end lost 3 bases, and 13 bases lay between the germline ends. CDR1 is MNHEY and CDR2 is SVGAGI in the germline V gene. The CDR3 sequence is 15 residues long. The CDR3 DNA sequence: TGTGCCAGCAGTTTCCCCAGGGAGCTCTACAATGAGCAGTTCTTC. Protein sequence: CASSFPRELYNEQFF.

This chain links TRBV7-3 with TRBJ2-3; 8 bases match TRBD2. The V and J ends lost 2 bases and 5 bases, in that order; junction bases with no gene match: 3. The germline V gene encodes CDR1 SGHTA and CDR2 FQGTGA. The CDR3 extends over 14 amino acids. CDR3 sequence: CASSLAAGEDTQYF. CDR3 in DNA: TGTGCCAGCAGCTTAGCAGCGGGAGAAGATACGCAGTATTTT.

This clonotype came up a few times. This chain joins TRBV2 and TRBJ2-7; a possible D gene is TRBD1 (7 bases). Germline loops: CDR1 SNHLY, CDR2 FYNNEI. Trimming pared 3 bases from V and 3 bases from J, leaving 21 bases between. The CDR3 runs 17 residues. CDR3 protein: CASSDSRGVNGDYEQYF. Written as DNA, the CDR3 is TGTGCCAGCAGTGACTCCAGGGGGGTTAATGGGGACTACGAGCAGTACTTC.

This chain connects TRBV12-3 or TRBV12-4 to TRBJ2-3, with TRBD1 matching over 8 bases. CDR3 length: 18 amino acids. The V and J ends lost 6 bases and 3 bases, in that order; junction bases with no gene match: 17. CDR3 loop: CASRPQGLGTGVTDTQYF. In DNA form, the CDR3 reads TGTGCCAGCAGGCCACAAGGGCTCGGGACAGGAGTAACAGATACGCAGTATTTT.

The chain links TRBV5-6 to TRBJ2-5, with D possibly TRBD2 on 6 matching bases. There are 14 residues in the CDR3. V gave up 1 base and J gave up 5 bases, with 12 bases separating them. Germline V gene sequence: CDR1 SGHDT, CDR2 YYEEEE. CDR3 amino acids: CASSLRSGLETQYF. The CDR3 bases are TGTGCCAGCAGCTTGCGCAGCGGGTTGGAGACCCAGTACTTC.

The rearrangement uses TRBV7-9 and TRBJ2-3, with 9 positions matching TRBD2. Trimming cost V 1 base and J 6 bases; bases outside gene matches: 8. Germline CDR1 is SEHNR and CDR2 is FQNEAQ (reference sequence). The CDR3 has 16 amino acids. The CDR3 reads CASSLGVVAGADTQYF. The CDR3 bases are TGTGCCAGCAGCTTAGGAGTGGTAGCGGGAGCTGATACGCAGTATTTT.

This clonotype was counted at least ten times. This chain connects TRBV6-2 or TRBV6-3 to TRBJ2-7, with D possibly TRBD1 on 6 matching bases. CDR1 and CDR2 from the germline V gene are MNHEY and SVGEGT. Trimming took 2 bases from V and 3 from J, leaving 8 bases between them. The CDR3 has 13 amino acids. CDR3 DNA: TGTGCCAGCAGTTACCGGGACAACTACGAGCAGTACTTC. It codes for CASSYRDNYEQYF.

This clonotype appeared a few times. CDR3 protein: CATSDPEDYTGELFF. DNA of the CDR3: TGTGCCACCAGTGACCCCGAGGATTACACCGGGGAGCTGTTTTTT. This sequence joins TRBV24-1 and TRBJ2-2; D is uncertain. The V end was cut by 4 bases, the J end by 3 bases, with 11 bases between. The CDR3 is made up of 15 amino acids. Germline loops: CDR1 KGHDR, CDR2 SFDVKD.

This clonotype was counted at least ten times. The rearrangement uses TRBV6-2 or TRBV6-3 and TRBJ2-4; D is ambiguous. Germline-derived CDR1 and CDR2 are MNHEY and SVGEGT. V dropped 0 bases and J dropped 5 bases, with 14 bases sitting between them. CDR3 length: 16 residues. The DNA for the CDR3 is TGTGCCAGCAGTTACTCCCGGCAGACCCCTGAAAACATTCAGTACTTC. This translates into CASSYSRQTPENIQYF.

This clonotype was counted many times. The rearrangement uses TRBV30 and TRBJ2-3; 12 bases fit TRBD2. The ends lost 0 bases at V and 1 base at J; junction bases unmatched: 8. The CDR3 spans 18 residues. From germline, CDR1 is GTSNPN and CDR2 SVGIG (reference sequence). DNA of the CDR3: TGTGCCTGGAGTGTAAGGACTAGCGGGGACCAGGGCACAGATACGCAGTATTTT. This encodes CAWSVRTSGDQGTDTQYF.